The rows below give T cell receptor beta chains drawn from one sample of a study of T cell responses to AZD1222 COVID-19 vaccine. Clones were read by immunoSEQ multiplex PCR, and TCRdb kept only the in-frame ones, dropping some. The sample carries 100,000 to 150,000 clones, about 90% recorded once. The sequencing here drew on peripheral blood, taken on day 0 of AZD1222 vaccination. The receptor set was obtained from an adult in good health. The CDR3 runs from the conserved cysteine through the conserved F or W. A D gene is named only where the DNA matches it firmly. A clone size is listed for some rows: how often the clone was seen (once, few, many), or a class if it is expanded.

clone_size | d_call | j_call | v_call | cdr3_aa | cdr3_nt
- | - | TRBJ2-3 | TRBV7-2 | CASSLVGLVDTQYF | TGTGCCAGCAGCTTAGTGGGGCTTGTAGATACGCAGTATTTT
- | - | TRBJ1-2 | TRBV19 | CASRYNYGYTF | TGTGCCAGTAGGTATAACTATGGCTACACCTTC
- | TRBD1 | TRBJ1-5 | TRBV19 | CASRTGTGALNQPQHF | TGTGCCAGTCGAACCGGGACAGGGGCCCTCAATCAGCCCCAGCATTTT
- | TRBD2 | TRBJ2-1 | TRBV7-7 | CASSLGTSGVNEQFF | TGTGCTAGCAGCCTCGGGACTAGCGGGGTCAATGAGCAGTTCTTC
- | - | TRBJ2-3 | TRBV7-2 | CASSFKGFTDTQYF | TGTGCCAGCAGCTTTAAGGGTTTCACAGATACGCAGTATTTT
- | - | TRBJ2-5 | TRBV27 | CASSLVGDVPETQYF | TGTGCCAGCAGTTTGGTAGGTGACGTTCCGGAGACCCAGTACTTC
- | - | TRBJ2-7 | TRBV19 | CASSIWGKSSEQYF | TGTGCCAGTAGTATATGGGGCAAGTCCTCCGAGCAGTACTTC
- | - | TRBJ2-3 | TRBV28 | CASSFVWGAGADHPTTDTQYF | TGTGCCAGCAGTTTCGTGTGGGGGGCGGGGGCTGATCATCCGACCACAGATACGCAGTATTTT
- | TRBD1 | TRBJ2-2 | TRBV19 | CASTKGQVGAGELFF | TGTGCCAGTACCAAGGGACAGGTGGGCGCCGGGGAGCTGTTTTTT
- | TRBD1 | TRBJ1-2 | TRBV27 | CASSRQGSGYGYTF | TGTGCCAGCAGTAGACAGGGGAGCGGGTATGGCTACACCTTC
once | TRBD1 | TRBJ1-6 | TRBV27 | CASRGQTNSPLHF | TGTGCCAGCAGGGGACAGACAAATTCACCCCTCCACTTT